These 13 T cell receptor beta chains came from one sample sequenced in a study of cytomegalovirus exposure and HLA in healthy donors. Vbeta (60) and Jbeta (13) primers were used in the PCR. TCRdb's table, derived via immunoSEQ multiplex PCR, lists solely in-frame clones and lacks some. The sample contains approximately 76,000 clones, roughly 60% of which appear only once. Material for sequencing was PBMCs. The receptors shown here come from a young man in good health and CMV-seropositive.

This clone was seen only a few times. This rearrangement joins TRBV6-5 to TRBJ1-1, with D maybe TRBD1 (6 bases). The CDR3 sequence is 15 residues long. The germline V gene encodes CDR1 MNHEY and CDR2 SVGAGI. The V and J ends lost 0 bases and 0 bases respectively, with 8 bases between them. CDR3 in DNA: TGTGCCAGCAGTTACTCGCAGGGGATGAACACTGAAGCTTTCTTT. This encodes CASSYSQGMNTEAFF.

There are a few counts of this clone. The rearrangement joins TRBV2 to TRBJ2-1; 15 nucleotides agree with TRBD2. V gave up 4 bases and J gave up 0 bases; unmatched junction bases: 10. The CDR3 extends over 20 amino acids. Germline values: CDR1 SNHLY, CDR2 FYNNEI. The CDR3 coding sequence is TGTGCCAGCAGTGTGCCGGGACTAGCGGGAGGTACAAGCTCCTACAATGAGCAGTTCTTC. This translates into CASSVPGLAGGTSSYNEQFF.

This chain links TRBV19 with TRBJ2-3, with D perhaps TRBD2 (7 bases). Germline V gene lookup returns CDR1 LNHDA and CDR2 SQIVND (reference sequence). V was cut by 3 bases and J by 4 bases, with 17 bases left in between. There are 16 residues in the CDR3. The CDR3 sequence: CASSISPRGAADTQYF. CDR3 bases: TGTGCCAGTAGTATCTCCCCTCGGGGGGCTGCAGATACGCAGTATTTT.

V and J are TRBV28 and TRBJ2-2; 8 nucleotides line up with TRBD2. With V trimmed by 2 bases and J by 7 bases, 18 bases remained unmatched. Germline V gene lookup returns CDR1 MDHEN and CDR2 SYDVKM. The CDR3 consists of 19 residues. The CDR3 DNA reads as TGTGCCAGCAGTTTACGCCCCCCGGGGGGGGTAAGAAGGTTCGGGGAGCTGTTTTTT. This encodes CASSLRPPGGVRRFGELFF.

The V and J genes are TRBV7-9 and TRBJ1-3; D remains ambiguous. V gave up 5 bases and J gave up 0 bases, with 8 bases separating them. Per the germline V gene, CDR1 is SEHNR and CDR2 is FQNEAQ (reference sequence). This CDR3 spans 14 amino acids. In nucleotides, the CDR3 is TGTGCCAGCAGCCAGGACTTCTCTGGAAACACCATATATTTT. Translation: CASSQDFSGNTIYF. The variable domain in full, with the rest retrieved from reference TRBV7-9 and TRBJ1-3, is DTGVSQNPRHKITKRGQNVTFRCDPISEHNRLYWYRQTLGQGPEFLTYFQNEAQLEKSRLLSDRFSAERPKGSFSTLEIQRTEQGDSAMYLCASSQDFSGNTIYFGEGSWLTVV.

This rearrangement joins TRBV5-8 to TRBJ2-1; D perhaps matches TRBD2 (6 bases). The germline CDR1 and CDR2 sequences are SGHTS and YDEGEE. CDR3 length: 16 amino acids. With 2 bases removed from V and 9 bases from J, the gap between germline ends came to 21 bases. In DNA, the CDR3 is TGTGCCAGCAGCTTTTCTAGCGTCCCAATCCTGGGTGAGCAGTTCTTC. Translating gives CASSFSSVPILGEQFF.

The chain is built from TRBV11-3 and TRBJ2-5, with D tentatively TRBD1 (6 bases). The germline gives CDR1 SGHNT, CDR2 YENEEA. V was trimmed by 5 bases and J by 2 bases, leaving 12 bases between them. CDR3 length: 14 residues. Here the CDR3 reads CASSERTAQETQYF. CDR3 nucleotide sequence: TGTGCCAGCAGCGAAAGGACAGCACAAGAGACCCAGTACTTC.

The chain couples TRBV11-2 to TRBJ2-1; TRBD1 might be the D (5 bases). The CDR3 covers 12 residues. Trimming removed 5 bases at V and 9 bases at J, with 11 bases between. From germline, CDR1 is SGHAT and CDR2 FQNNGV. CDR3 protein: CASSQDRGEQFF. The CDR3 region has the DNA TGTGCCAGCAGCCAAGATAGGGGTGAGCAGTTCTTC.

The chain employs TRBV7-9 and TRBJ2-1, with a tentative D call TRBD2 (5 bases). From germline, CDR1 is SEHNR and CDR2 FQNEAQ (reference sequence). With 5 bases removed from V and 6 bases from J, the gap between germline ends came to 17 bases. There are 15 residues in the CDR3. The CDR3 protein is CASSVSGGPGNEQFF. The CDR3 DNA reads as TGTGCCAGCAGCGTCTCTGGCGGGCCCGGCAATGAGCAGTTCTTC.

The chain is built from TRBV25-1 and TRBJ2-1; perhaps TRBD1 as D (6 bases). There are 13 residues in the CDR3. The V end lost 6 bases, the J end lost 0 bases, and 6 bases lay between the germline ends. From germline, CDR1 is MGHDK and CDR2 SYGVNS. CDR3 in amino acids: CASRTGSYNEQFF. Here the CDR3 DNA reads TGTGCCAGCAGGACAGGCTCCTACAATGAGCAGTTCTTC.

J is TRBJ2-7 and V is TRBV20-1, with D hard to call. The CDR3 length is 11 residues. The V and J ends lost 5 bases and 6 bases respectively, with 11 bases between them. From germline, CDR1 is DFQATT and CDR2 SNEGSKA (reference sequence). DNA for the CDR3: TGCAGTGCTGGCCCCGAGGCCGAGCAGTACTTC. Its protein product is CSAGPEAEQYF.

This CDR3 is CSVRALAGVEQFF. In nucleotides, the CDR3 is TGCAGCGTCCGCGCGTTAGCGGGAGTTGAGCAGTTCTTC. The V gene is TRBV29-1, the J gene TRBJ2-1, with 9 nucleotides matching TRBD2. The CDR3 is 13 residues long. The V gene's germline CDR1 is SQVTM and CDR2 ANQGSEA. The V segment lost 6 bases and the J segment 9 bases; nucleotides outside the gene matches: 9.

The gene calls are TRBV18 and TRBJ2-7; the match to TRBD1 covers 11 bases. Germline-derived CDR1 and CDR2 are KGHSH and LQKENI. The CDR3 is 13 amino acids. V trimming: 3 bases; J trimming: 6 bases; junction bases outside the gene matches: 1. The CDR3 DNA is TGTGCCAGCTCACCGGGACAGGGGGGCGAGCAGTACTTC. Encoded protein: CASSPGQGGEQYF.